A single sample is the source of the 19 T cell receptor beta chains below, sequenced in a study of T cell changes during pregnancy in multiple sclerosis. Measured with immunoSEQ multiplex PCR; TCRdb has only the in-frame clones, and not every one. Here the sample spans about 92,000 clones, about 92% being singletons. The sequenced sample was peripheral blood, obtained in the first trimester of pregnancy. These receptors all come from a female donor with multiple sclerosis, enrolled in a pregnancy study.

The chain carries TRBV5-1 and TRBJ2-4; the match to TRBD2 covers 7 bases. V lost 0 bases and J lost 0; bases outside the gene matches: 12. The CDR3 is 19 residues long. CDR1 is SGHRS and CDR2 is YFSETQ in the germline V gene. The CDR3 DNA reads TGCGCCAGCAGCTTGGGGGGGTTGAGCGGGGATATAGCCAAAAACATTCAGTACTTC. It specifies CASSLGGLSGDIAKNIQYF. Based on the CDR3 plus reference TRBV5-1 and TRBJ2-4, the full variable domain is KAGVTQTPRYLIKTRGQQVTLSCSPISGHRSVSWYQQTPGQGLQFLFEYFSETQRNKGNFPGRFSGRQFSNSRSEMNVSTLELGDSALYLCASSLGGLSGDIAKNIQYFGAGTRLSVL.

The chain carries TRBV11-2 and TRBJ2-4; the match to TRBD2 covers 7 bases. J gave up 1 base and V 5 bases, and 14 bases lay outside the gene matches. Looked up from germline, CDR1 is SGHAT and CDR2 is FQNNGV. CDR3 size: 18 residues. As DNA, the CDR3 is TGTGCCAGCAGCCCCGGGGAGGGGTCTGGCCAGGCCAAAAACATTCAGTACTTC. Translated: CASSPGEGSGQAKNIQYF.

The rearrangement uses TRBV7-9 and TRBJ2-7; perhaps TRBD2 as D (6 bases). The CDR3 sequence is 16 residues long. Looked up from germline, CDR1 is SEHNR and CDR2 is FQNEAQ (reference sequence). The V and J ends lost 1 base and 2 bases respectively, with 15 bases between them. CDR3 residues: CASSLEGAGMAYEQYF. CDR3 DNA sequence: TGTGCCAGCAGCTTAGAAGGGGCGGGAATGGCCTACGAGCAGTACTTC. The entire variable domain, with the rest obtained from reference TRBV7-9 and TRBJ2-7, is as follows: DTGVSQNPRHKITKRGQNVTFRCDPISEHNRLYWYRQTLGQGPEFLTYFQNEAQLEKSRLLSDRFSAERPKGSFSTLEIQRTEQGDSAMYLCASSLEGAGMAYEQYFGPGTRLTVT.

This clone was recorded only once. The V call is TRBV18, the J call TRBJ2-3; D is possibly TRBD1 (6 bases). Germline V gene data show CDR1 as KGHSH and CDR2 as LQKENI. The CDR3 is 15 amino acids. The germline V and J ends were trimmed by 6 bases and 0 bases, with 13 bases remaining between them. The CDR3 protein is CASSPYRDSTDTQYF. The CDR3 DNA is TGTGCCAGCTCCCCCTACAGGGACAGCACAGATACGCAGTATTTT.

V gene TRBV4-1 combines with J gene TRBJ2-7, with 7 bases lining up with TRBD2. The CDR3 is 15 residues long. CDR1 and CDR2 from the germline V gene are MGHRA and YSYEKL. J was trimmed by 2 bases and V by 4 bases; bases with no gene match: 8. The CDR3 reads CASSPGGGRTYEQYF. CDR3 nucleotides: TGCGCCAGCAGCCCCGGAGGCGGGAGAACCTACGAGCAGTACTTC.

The chain carries TRBV25-1 and TRBJ2-1; 11 bases agree with TRBD2. CDR1 is MGHDK and CDR2 is SYGVNS in the germline V gene. The CDR3 is 15 amino acids. After removal of 4 bases from V and 9 bases from J, the junction contained 8 bases not matched to a gene. The CDR3 sequence: CASSALSGRAGEQFF. CDR3 DNA: TGTGCCAGCAGTGCCCTTAGCGGGAGGGCCGGTGAGCAGTTCTTC.

The chain links TRBV28 to TRBJ2-2, with D possibly TRBD1 on 6 matching bases. Trimming took off 10 bases at V and 1 base at J, with 16 bases between the two ends. Germline loops: CDR1 MDHEN, CDR2 SYDVKM. This CDR3 is built from 15 residues. This CDR3 is CATVMPGQNTGELFF. For the CDR3, the DNA is TGTGCCACCGTGATGCCGGGACAGAACACCGGGGAGCTGTTTTTT.

The chain uses TRBV30 and TRBJ2-1, with D possibly matching TRBD1 (6 bases). The germline gives CDR1 GTSNPN, CDR2 SVGIG (reference sequence). The CDR3 is made up of 12 amino acids. The ends were cut back, 2 bases at V and 10 bases at J, with 12 bases in the middle. CDR3 coding DNA: TGTGCCTGGAGTTCATCCGGGACAGAGCAGTTCTTC. This translates into CAWSSSGTEQFF.

V is TRBV23-1 and J is TRBJ2-2; maybe TRBD1 (5 bases). TRBV23-1 is identified as an open reading frame with a role that is uncertain. V lost 2 bases and J lost 2, with 9 bases in between. This CDR3 is built from 15 residues. The CDR3 loop reads CASSQGRVNTGELFF. DNA for the CDR3: TGCGCCAGCAGTCAAGGCAGGGTTAACACCGGGGAGCTGTTTTTT.

The J gene is TRBJ2-3, the V gene TRBV6-5; perhaps TRBD1 as D (6 bases). Germline V CDR1 and CDR2: MNHEY, SVGAGI. This CDR3 region has 15 residues. The V end lost 0 bases, the J end lost 2 bases, and 9 bases lay between the germline ends. The CDR3 sequence: CASSYSGGLTDTQYF. CDR3 nucleotide sequence: TGTGCCAGCAGTTACTCTGGGGGCCTCACAGATACGCAGTATTTT.

The rearrangement links TRBV2 to TRBJ2-7; no reliable D call. The V end lost 6 bases, the J end lost 4 bases, and 7 bases lay between the germline ends. This CDR3 is 11 amino acids long. Germline V gene lookup returns CDR1 SNHLY and CDR2 FYNNEI. The CDR3 coding sequence is TGTGCCAGCAGCCTTAAATACGAGCAGTACTTC. Its translation: CASSLKYEQYF. Combining the CDR3 with reference TRBV2 and TRBJ2-7 gives the whole variable domain EPEVTQTPSHQVTQMGQEVILRCVPISNHLYFYWYRQILGQKVEFLVSFYNNEISEKSEIFDDQFSVERPDGSNFTLKIRSTKLEDSAMYFCASSLKYEQYFGPGTRLTVT.

The rearrangement links TRBV18 to TRBJ2-6; 8 bases fit TRBD1. Looked up from germline, CDR1 is KGHSH and CDR2 is LQKENI. The CDR3 is 16 amino acids. V lost 5 bases, J lost 4 bases, and 7 bases stayed unmatched. The CDR3 region has the DNA TGTGCCAGCTCAACTCAGGGGGCGCGGGGGGCCAACGTCCTGACTTTC. Amino acids: CASSTQGARGANVLTF.

The chain joins TRBV15 to TRBJ2-1; TRBD2 is a possible D gene (6 bases). This CDR3 comprises 17 residues. From germline, CDR1 is LNHNV and CDR2 YYDKDF (reference sequence). Trimming cost V 5 bases and J 0 bases, with 17 bases left between them. The CDR3 region is CATSARSSGLSYNEQFF. CDR3 bases: TGTGCCACCAGCGCCCGGAGTAGCGGACTCTCCTACAATGAGCAGTTCTTC.

This clone was detected once. The chain links TRBV5-5 to TRBJ2-7; weak D call: TRBD1 (6 bases). Trimming left V 0 bases short and J 5 bases short, with 12 bases between. This CDR3 comprises 14 residues. Germline CDR1 reads SGHKS; CDR2 reads YYEKEE (reference sequence). The CDR3 nucleotides are TGTGCCAGCAGCTTGGCAGGGGATTTCCACGAGCAGTACTTC. Translating it yields CASSLAGDFHEQYF.

The rearrangement joins TRBV19 to TRBJ1-5, with D maybe TRBD1 (6 bases). The V gene lost 7 bases and the J gene lost 6 bases, with 19 bases spanning the gap. This CDR3 is built from 15 residues. Per germline, CDR1 LNHDA and CDR2 SQIVND (reference sequence). The CDR3 DNA reads as TGTGCCAGTAACCTTAGGAACAGGGCTGGTCAGCCCCAGCATTTT. It is translated as CASNLRNRAGQPQHF.

The chain has TRBV5-1 and TRBJ1-1, with D maybe TRBD1 (5 bases). The V end was cut by 0 bases, the J end by 2 bases, with 11 bases between. Germline-derived CDR1 and CDR2 are SGHRS and YFSETQ. This CDR3 is built from 15 residues. The CDR3 DNA follows: TGCGCCAGCAGCTTGGGCCTCGGGGGAAACACTGAAGCTTTCTTT. Translation: CASSLGLGGNTEAFF.

V gene TRBV6-5 combines with J gene TRBJ1-1; D is unclear. CDR1 is MNHEY and CDR2 is SVGAGI in the germline V gene. The CDR3 extends over 16 amino acids. The ends were cut back, 0 bases at V and 4 bases at J, with 15 bases in the middle. CDR3 DNA sequence: TGTGCCAGCAGTTACTCGTTTGGAAGTTCGGGCACTGAAGCTTTCTTT. Translating it yields CASSYSFGSSGTEAFF.

The chain joins TRBV10-1 to TRBJ2-2; TRBD2 matches at 7 bases. This CDR3 has 15 residues. The ends lost 5 bases at V and 4 bases at J; junction bases unmatched: 7. The germline gives CDR1 WNHNN, CDR2 SYGVQD (reference sequence). DNA of the CDR3: TGCGCCAGCAGTAAAGGGACTATGTCCACCGGGGAGCTGTTTTTT. Amino acid sequence: CASSKGTMSTGELFF.

The V and J genes are TRBV4-2 and TRBJ2-3; 8 bases match TRBD2. Losses at the gene ends were 4 bases for V and 2 bases for J; bases not matched to a gene: 8. Per germline, CDR1 LGHNA and CDR2 YNFKEQ. The CDR3 has 16 residues. The CDR3 nucleotides are TGTGCCAGCAGCCTGCGGGAGGTCTCCTCCACAGATACGCAGTATTTT. Protein product: CASSLREVSSTDTQYF.